The rows below give T cell receptor beta chains drawn from one sample of a study of T-cell reconstitution after alpha-beta-depleted transplantation in children. TCRdb re-called the PCR reads with MiXCR, one entry per CDR3 protein. The table has about 460,000 distinct CDR3 sequences, under 15% seen once. Sequenced material: PBMCs from the stem cell graft donor, taken from the stem cell graft. These receptors were collected from a human donor who donated a stem cell graft to a child with combined immunodeficiency. CDR3s include the opening cysteine and the closing phenylalanine or tryptophan. D genes are given only for firm matches. For some rows the clone size is stated as once, few or many, or as a class when expanded; others skip it.

abundance	v_gene	len	d_gene	j_gene	CDR3nt	CDR3aa
few	TRBV30	12	.	TRBJ2-5	TGTGCCTGGAGCCCGAGAACGGAGACCCAGTACTTC	CAWSPRTETQYF
few	TRBV29-1	13	.	TRBJ2-3	TGCAGCGTTGAAGGCCTTAGCACAGATACGCAGTATTTT	CSVEGLSTDTQYF
few	TRBV9	15	.	TRBJ1-4	TGTGCCAGCAGCGGCGACAGCGGCGGAGAGGAAAAACTGTTTTTT	CASSGDSGGEEKLFF
few	TRBV30	14	TRBD2	TRBJ2-2	TGTGCCTGGAGTGAGGGACTAGCTGTCGGGGAGCTGTTTTTT	CAWSEGLAVGELFF
many	TRBV12-3/TRBV12-4	11	.	TRBJ2-1	TGTGCCAGCAGTTTGGACTTTGAGCAGTTCTTC	CASSLDFEQFF
few	TRBV11-2	16	.	TRBJ2-5	TGTGCCAGCAGCCGGCGAACCGGGACGCTGCAAGAGACCCAGTACTTC	CASSRRTGTLQETQYF
.	TRBV2	14	.	TRBJ1-2	TGTGCCAGCAGTGCCCACCCAGCTCCGGGGGGCTACACCTTC	CASSAHPAPGGYTF
.	TRBV2	15	.	TRBJ1-5	TGTGCCAGCAGTGAAGGTGGGACGGCCTGGGAGCCCCAGCATTTT	CASSEGGTAWEPQHF
.	TRBV6-1	13	.	TRBJ2-1	TGTGCCAGCAGAGGGGAAACCTACAATGAGCAGTTCTTC	CASRGETYNEQFF
.	TRBV27	14	.	TRBJ1-2	TGTGCCAGCAGTTTAACAGTGGAGGCCTATGGCTACACCTTC	CASSLTVEAYGYTF
many	TRBV10-2	19	TRBD2	TRBJ2-3	TGCGCCAGCAGCCAAGCCCAAATTTCGACTAGCGGGAGAACAAATACGCAGTATTTT	CASSQAQISTSGRTNTQYF
few	TRBV5-1	17	TRBD1	TRBJ2-1	TGCGCCAGCAGCTTGGTGGCCCCGGGACAGTATTACAATGAGCAGTTCTTC	CASSLVAPGQYYNEQFF
many	TRBV7-2	13	.	TRBJ2-1	TGTGCCAGCGAAGGTAGGGCCGACAATGAGCAGTTCTTC	CASEGRADNEQFF
many	TRBV6-5	16	TRBD2	TRBJ2-7	TGTGCCAGCAGTTACTCGAGTTTTAGCGGGTCCTACGAGCAGTACTTC	CASSYSSFSGSYEQYF
.	TRBV27	18	TRBD1	TRBJ1-1	TGCACCAGCAGTTCTTACCTCCGGGACAGGGATACAAACACTGAAGCTTTCTTT	CTSSSYLRDRDTNTEAFF
.	TRBV10-3	15	TRBD2	TRBJ2-1	TGTGCCATCAGATCAAGCGGGGGGGCCTCAGATGAGCAGTTCTTC	CAIRSSGGASDEQFF
many	TRBV27	13	.	TRBJ1-2	TGTGCCAGCAGTTTAGAGGGCAACTATGGCTACACCTTC	CASSLEGNYGYTF
few	TRBV6-5	17	.	TRBJ2-3	TGTGCCAGCAGTTACCACACCCAGGGGAGGGTGGCAGATACGCAGTATTTT	CASSYHTQGRVADTQYF
.	TRBV10-3	16	.	TRBJ2-3	TGTGCCATCAGCTTATGGCGGGGTCGAGGCACAGATACGCAGTATTTT	CAISLWRGRGTDTQYF
few	TRBV5-4	16	.	TRBJ2-2	TGTGCCATCGAGTTTGGGACCGGACCGAACACCGGGGAGCTGTTTTTT	CAIEFGTGPNTGELFF
few	TRBV6-2/TRBV6-3	17	TRBD2	TRBJ2-1	TGTGCCAGCAACCGACCTCGGACTAGCGGGACCTACAATGAGCAGTTCTTC	CASNRPRTSGTYNEQFF
.	TRBV4-3	15	TRBD1	TRBJ1-1	TGCGCCAGCAGCCCACACGGGACAGGGTTCACTGAAGCTTTCTTT	CASSPHGTGFTEAFF